This T cell receptor beta chain was sequenced in a study of CD8 T cells in ankylosing spondylitis. Study observations and caveats: Matched ankylosing spondylitis synovial fluid reportedly contained a significantly enriched population of disease-linked clones.

A word on this clonotype: What it binds is unknown.

TCRdb analysed the 5' RACE reads with MiXCR anew, one entry per CDR3 protein. The data hold about 240,000 distinct CDR3 sequences, with less than 10% observed a single time. Sequences were obtained from blood, either unsorted or a sorted T cell fraction (not recorded which). This TCR derives from a male donor with ankylosing spondylitis or in good health (not recorded which).

Written as DNA, the CDR3 is TGTGCCACCAGTGATGGCGACGGGCGCTCTGGGGCCAACGTCCTGACTTTC. It codes for CATSDGDGRSGANVLTF. The chain is built from TRBV24-1 and TRBJ2-6, with unresolved D. The CDR3 is 17 amino acids. Trimming left V 3 bases short and J 0 bases short, with 11 bases between. CDR1 is KGHDR and CDR2 is SFDVKD in the germline V gene.